The T cell receptor beta chain described here comes from a study of CXCR3-negative and CXCR3-positive naive CD8 T cells. Overall study findings and caveats: Compared with CXCR3-negative naive cells, CXCR3-positive naive cells showed more hydrophobic TRB CDR3s.

From germline, CDR1 is MRHNA and CDR2 SNTAGT. This CDR3 has 15 residues. A word on this clonotype: What it recognizes is unknown.

5' RACE that incorporated UMI labels was used to prepare the TRB cDNA libraries. TCRdb reprocessed the 5' RACE reads, with one entry per CDR3 protein and no DNA. The ten most abundant clones cover roughly 0.89% of a sample with just under 90,000 distinct CDR3 sequences. The chain links TRBV6-4 to TRBJ2-1; the D call of TRBD2 rests on TCRdb alone, since no DNA is present to check it. Source material: naive CXCR3+ CD8+ T cells from blood. The subset denotes: CD45RO-CCR7+CD27+CD95- naive CD8+ T cells expressing CXCR3 (TNR3+). The clonotype originates from a human donor in good health. Some clones in this sample may be carry-over from other donors' samples. CDR3: CASSESSGGADEQFF.